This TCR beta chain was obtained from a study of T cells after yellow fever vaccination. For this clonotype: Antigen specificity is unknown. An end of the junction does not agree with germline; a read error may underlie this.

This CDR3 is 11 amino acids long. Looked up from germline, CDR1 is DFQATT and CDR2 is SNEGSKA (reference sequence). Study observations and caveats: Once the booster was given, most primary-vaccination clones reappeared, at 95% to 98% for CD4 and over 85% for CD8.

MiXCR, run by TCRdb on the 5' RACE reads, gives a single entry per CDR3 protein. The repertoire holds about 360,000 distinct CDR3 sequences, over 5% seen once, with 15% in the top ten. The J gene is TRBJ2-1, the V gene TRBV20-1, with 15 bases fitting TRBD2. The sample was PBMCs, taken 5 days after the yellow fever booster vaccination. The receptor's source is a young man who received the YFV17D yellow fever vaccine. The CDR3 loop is CSAGTSGRTSF. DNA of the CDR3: TGCAGTGCTGGGACTAGCGGGAGGACCTCATTC.